This T cell receptor beta chain was sequenced during a study of OX40 agonist ivuxolimab in advanced cancers. Sequenced by immunoSEQ multiplex PCR; TCRdb stores in-frame clones only, minus some. The data hold approximately 80,000 clones, with 75% to 85% observed a single time. The CDR3 extends over 15 amino acids. Germline V gene sequence: CDR1 SQVTM, CDR2 ANQGSEA. V shed 2 bases and J shed 5 bases, with 15 bases lying between them. This clonotype was obtained from an adult with an advanced solid tumor such as melanoma, head and neck, liver or kidney cancer. The specimen comprised CD4+ or CD8+ T cells sorted from blood, sampled in a trial of the OX40 agonist ivuxolimab. The V gene is TRBV29-1, the J gene TRBJ2-2; a possible D gene is TRBD1 (6 bases). CDR3 region: CSVEQGRRGTGELFF. The CDR3 DNA reads as TGCAGCGTTGAACAGGGGCGTCGTGGAACCGGGGAGCTGTTTTTT.